This T cell receptor (beta chain) was recovered during a study of blood T cell repertoires in COVID-19. TCRdb's table, derived via immunoSEQ multiplex PCR, lists solely in-frame clones and lacks some. The sample includes some 140,000 clones, about four fifths seen only once; the top ten take 15% to 20%. The source of this sequence is a man in his thirties or forties who had recovered from COVID-19. Sequenced material: PBMCs or T cells enriched from blood (not recorded which).

Here the CDR3 reads CASSVERNNEQFF. CDR3 DNA sequence: TGTGCCAGCAGCGTAGAGAGGAACAATGAGCAGTTCTTC. The gene calls are TRBV9 and TRBJ2-1; D remains unclear. The V and J ends lost 0 bases and 5 bases respectively, with 6 bases between them. Germline CDR1 is SGDLS and CDR2 is YYNGEE. The CDR3 sequence is 13 residues long.